This passage covers 27 T cell receptor beta chains from one sample sequenced in a study of T cells after yellow fever vaccination. Each CDR3 protein is one row after TCRdb ran MiXCR on the 5' RACE reads. The sample lists about 240,000 distinct CDR3 sequences, 6.9% occurring once. Sequencing used CD4+ T cells sorted from PBMCs, obtained 15 days after the yellow fever booster vaccination. These receptors were obtained from a man aged 25 to 40 who received the YFV17D yellow fever vaccine.

The CDR3: CAISDGTGPDTQYF. The CDR3 coding sequence is TGTGCCATCAGTGACGGGACAGGCCCAGATACGCAGTATTTT. The chain is built from TRBV10-3 and TRBJ2-3; 8 nucleotides agree with TRBD1. Unmatched junction bases numbered 3, after V lost 3 bases and J lost 4 bases. The V gene's germline CDR1 is ENHRY and CDR2 SYGVKD. The CDR3 extends over 14 amino acids.

In this sample, this clonotype turned up many times. V gene TRBV20-1 combines with J gene TRBJ2-4; weak D call: TRBD2 (6 bases). The ends were cut back, 5 bases at V and 5 bases at J, with 16 bases in the middle. CDR1 and CDR2 (germline): DFQATT, SNEGSKA (reference sequence). This CDR3 is built from 14 residues. CDR3 nucleotide sequence: TGCAGTGCTGGACCTAGCGTCCCAGAAAACATTCAGTACTTC. Amino acid sequence: CSAGPSVPENIQYF.

This clonotype was found a few times. This chain joins TRBV20-1 and TRBJ1-4; 7 nucleotides agree with TRBD1. The germline V gene has CDR1 DFQATT and CDR2 SNEGSKA (reference sequence). CDR3 length: 15 residues. V trimming: 0 bases; J trimming: 8 bases; junction bases outside the gene matches: 9. DNA for the CDR3: TGCAGTGCTAGAGATCAAGGCAGGGGGGAGGAAAAACTGTTTTTT. It specifies CSARDQGRGEEKLFF.

This clonotype came up many times. The J gene is TRBJ2-2, the V gene TRBV9; D call uncertain. The CDR3 is made up of 14 amino acids. Per germline, CDR1 SGDLS and CDR2 YYNGEE. Trimming took 0 bases from V and 4 from J, leaving 7 bases between them. The CDR3 DNA sequence: TGTGCCAGCAGCGTAGCGCCCGCCACCGGGGAGCTGTTTTTT. Translating it yields CASSVAPATGELFF.

This clonotype was seen at least ten times. The V and J genes are TRBV29-1 and TRBJ2-2; D possibly matches TRBD1 or TRBD2 (5 bases each). Germline CDR1 is SQVTM and CDR2 is ANQGSEA. This CDR3 has 15 residues. V gave up 4 bases and J gave up 7 bases, with 19 bases separating them. The CDR3 spells CSVGEGTGTGGELFF. DNA for the CDR3: TGCAGCGTTGGAGAGGGCACGGGGACGGGCGGGGAGCTGTTTTTT.

This clonotype was seen repeatedly, ten times or more. The J gene is TRBJ2-7, the V gene TRBV29-1, with TRBD1 identical over 10 bases. This CDR3 has 10 residues. V lost 7 bases and J lost 9; bases outside the gene matches: 3. Germline loops: CDR1 SQVTM, CDR2 ANQGSEA. The CDR3 sequence: CSAGTGVQYF. The CDR3 DNA follows: TGCAGCGCCGGGACAGGGGTGCAGTACTTC.

This clonotype was seen at least ten times. V and J are TRBV10-3 and TRBJ1-3; D gene unclear. Looked up from germline, CDR1 is ENHRY and CDR2 is SYGVKD. The V gene lost 4 bases and the J gene lost 2 bases, with 9 bases spanning the gap. The CDR3 is 14 amino acids. DNA of the CDR3: TGTGCCATCAGTGCGGGAACAGCTGGAAACACCATATATTTT. It yields the protein CAISAGTAGNTIYF.

J is TRBJ2-5 and V is TRBV5-1; TRBD2 matches 7 bases. Germline V CDR1 and CDR2: SGHRS, YFSETQ. The CDR3 is 16 residues long. V lost 3 bases to trimming and J lost 4 bases; unmatched junction nucleotides: 12. CDR3 in amino acids: CASSSTGAGRAETQYF. The CDR3 bases are TGCGCCAGCAGCTCCACCGGAGCGGGGAGAGCAGAGACCCAGTACTTC.

This clonotype has only one observation. This may be a read error, as it is one base from a much larger clone. The chain combines TRBV27 with TRBJ2-3, with D possibly matching TRBD2 (7 bases). CDR1 MNHEY and CDR2 SMNVEV come from the germline V gene (reference sequence). The V end lost 6 bases, the J end lost 2 bases, and 12 bases lay between the germline ends. The CDR3 contains 14 residues. This CDR3 is CASSQAGHTDTQYF. CDR3 DNA sequence: TGTGCCAGCAGCCAAGCGGGACACACAGATACGCAGTATTTT.

This clonotype was observed a few times. The J gene is TRBJ1-1, the V gene TRBV9; 7 nucleotides line up with TRBD1. Germline V lookup: CDR1 SGDLS, CDR2 YYNGEE. The CDR3 is 17 residues long. The ends lost 3 bases at V and 2 bases at J; junction bases unmatched: 13. The CDR3 DNA sequence: TGTGCCAGCAGCGCGGGAAGGGGGCGGAGGTACAACACTGAAGCTTTCTTT. Its protein product is CASSAGRGRRYNTEAFF.

This clonotype was found many times. The chain carries TRBV7-9 and TRBJ2-1; TRBD2 agrees at 9 bases. From germline, CDR1 is SEHNR and CDR2 FQNEAQ (reference sequence). The length of the CDR3 is 16 residues. Losses at the gene ends were 5 bases for V and 8 bases for J; bases not matched to a gene: 13. The DNA of the CDR3 is TGTGCCAGCAGCCGCCCCTGGGCGGGAGGGCCGTATGAGCAGTTCTTC. Translating gives CASSRPWAGGPYEQFF.

The table lists this clonotype with a few counts. The V call is TRBV30, the J call TRBJ2-1; D is undetermined. Trimming pared 0 bases from V and 5 bases from J, leaving 11 bases between. Germline V gene data show CDR1 as GTSNPN and CDR2 as SVGIG (reference sequence). CDR3 length: 14 residues. The CDR3 here is CAWSVLSAHNEQFF. Here the CDR3 DNA reads TGTGCCTGGAGTGTACTTAGTGCCCACAATGAGCAGTTCTTC.

This clonotype has more than one count but fewer than ten. The genes are TRBV9 and TRBJ2-5; D may match TRBD1 or TRBD2 (5 bases each). Deletions cut 8 bases from V and 4 bases from J, with 9 bases between. The CDR3 totals 11 residues. Per the germline V gene, CDR1 is SGDLS and CDR2 is YYNGEE. CDR3 in DNA: TGTGCCAGTGGGGGTGGAGAGACCCAGTACTTC. Translation gives CASGGGETQYF.

This chain links TRBV7-2 with TRBJ1-2; perhaps TRBD1 as D (5 bases). The germline V and J ends were trimmed by 5 bases and 8 bases, with 15 bases remaining between them. The CDR3 totals 13 residues. Germline V gene lookup returns CDR1 SGHTA and CDR2 FQGNSA. The CDR3 nucleotides read TGTGCCAGCAGCAGGTCAGGGTCAGAAGGCTACACCTTC. Its translation: CASSRSGSEGYTF.

The chain links TRBV7-9 to TRBJ1-1, with D tentatively TRBD1 (5 bases). The CDR3 runs 14 residues. V was pared by 7 bases and J by 3 bases, with 15 bases between. CDR1 is SEHNR, CDR2 FQNEAQ, per germline (reference sequence). The CDR3 loop reads CASTPLRRDTEAFF. The CDR3 bases are TGTGCCAGCACCCCCCTCCGCAGGGACACTGAAGCTTTCTTT. The variable domain in full, with the rest retrieved from reference TRBV7-9 and TRBJ1-1, is DTGVSQNPRHKITKRGQNVTFRCDPISEHNRLYWYRQTLGQGPEFLTYFQNEAQLEKSRLLSDRFSAERPKGSFSTLEIQRTEQGDSAMYLCASTPLRRDTEAFFGQGTRLTVV.

In its sample, this clonotype was seen a few times. J is TRBJ2-3 and V is TRBV6-1; D unclear. Germline-derived CDR1 and CDR2 are MNHNS and SASEGT. Deletions cut 2 bases from V and 2 bases from J, with 11 bases between. The CDR3 covers 15 residues. CDR3 protein: CASSEMAGYTDTQYF. The CDR3 bases are TGTGCCAGCAGTGAAATGGCAGGTTACACAGATACGCAGTATTTT.

This clonotype has a handful of counts. The chain employs TRBV2 and TRBJ2-1, with 7 bases identical to TRBD1. The CDR3 is 16 amino acids. Germline CDR1 is SNHLY and CDR2 is FYNNEI. The V gene end was trimmed by 10 bases and the J gene end by 8 bases; junction bases not matched to a gene: 20. The CDR3 DNA reads TGTGCCACCCATCCCATCATTGCAGGGGGTAGGGATGAGCAGTTCTTC. This sequence encodes CATHPIIAGGRDEQFF.

This clonotype was seen a handful of times. The chain is built from TRBV6-1 and TRBJ2-7; the match to TRBD1 covers 7 bases. V lost 7 bases to trimming and J lost 7 bases; unmatched junction nucleotides: 13. This CDR3 has 14 amino acids. Germline V CDR1 and CDR2: MNHNS, SASEGT. In DNA, the CDR3 is TGTGCCAGCATCCTGACAGGGTATTCAGGGGAGCAGTACTTC. Its translation is CASILTGYSGEQYF.

This clonotype was seen more than once but under ten times. This chain joins TRBV11-2 and TRBJ2-3; 7 bases map to TRBD2. Germline V gives CDR1 SGHAT, CDR2 FQNNGV. The CDR3 is 18 amino acids. J was trimmed by 4 bases and V by 1 base; bases with no gene match: 14. The CDR3 DNA is TGTGCCAGCAGCTTAGTCCCCCTAGCGGTACGGGGGGCAGATACGCAGTATTTT. This gives the protein CASSLVPLAVRGADTQYF.

This clonotype has more than one count but fewer than ten. The chain employs TRBV20-1 and TRBJ2-1; D uncertain. The germline V and J ends were trimmed by 3 bases and 1 base, with 7 bases remaining between them. This CDR3 region has 13 residues. Germline assignment: CDR1 DFQATT and CDR2 SNEGSKA (reference sequence). Written as DNA, the CDR3 is TGCAGTGCTAGGCCGGCGTCCTACAATGAGCAGTTCTTC. It encodes CSARPASYNEQFF.

The table lists this clonotype with a few counts. The chain employs TRBV12-3 or TRBV12-4 and TRBJ2-1; D might be TRBD2 (6 bases). The CDR3 covers 11 residues. The germline V and J ends were trimmed by 7 bases and 9 bases, with 10 bases remaining between them. The CDR3 nucleotides are TGTGCCAGCACTAGCGTCGTTGAGCAGTTCTTC. This codes for CASTSVVEQFF.

This clonotype was detected many times. In DNA, the CDR3 is TGCAGTGCATCAGGGGAAGCCAGCAATGAGCAGTTCTTC. Encoded protein: CSASGEASNEQFF. The chain recombines TRBV20-1 with TRBJ2-1, with a tentative D call TRBD1 (6 bases). The CDR3 is 13 residues long. The V and J ends lost 6 bases and 6 bases respectively, with 15 bases between them. Germline CDR1 is DFQATT and CDR2 is SNEGSKA (reference sequence).

As to this clonotype: A much larger clone differs by one base, so this may be a read error. The rearrangement joins TRBV30 to TRBJ2-2, with 10 bases aligning to TRBD1. The CDR3 totals 15 residues. V lost 5 bases to trimming and J lost 5 bases; unmatched junction nucleotides: 8. Germline V gives CDR1 GTSNPN, CDR2 SVGIG (reference sequence). CDR3 nucleotide sequence: TGTGCCTGGGGCCAAGGACAGGGGGTTACCGGGGAGCTGTTTTTT. This gives the protein CAWGQGQGVTGELFF.

The chain carries TRBV20-1 and TRBJ2-3; D might be TRBD1 (7 bases). CDR3 length equals 16 residues. The germline CDR1 and CDR2 sequences are DFQATT and SNEGSKA (reference sequence). Trimming shortened V by 0 bases and J by 6 bases, and 19 bases separated the two germline ends. CDR3 coding DNA: TGCAGTGCTAGAGATAGCAGGGGGAGAGGGGGGGATACGCAGTATTTT. Protein: CSARDSRGRGGDTQYF.

This clonotype has only a few counts. Here the CDR3 reads CASSQPVTSANTGELFF. CDR3 DNA: TGTGCCAGCAGCCAACCTGTAACTAGCGCGAACACCGGGGAGCTGTTTTTT. V usage is TRBV14 and J usage is TRBJ2-2; 7 bases agree with TRBD2. With V trimmed by 2 bases and J by 0 bases, 6 bases remained unmatched. CDR1 is SGHDN and CDR2 is FVKESK in the germline V gene. The CDR3 covers 17 residues.

This clonotype came up a few times. The chain couples TRBV2 to TRBJ1-1; D is perhaps TRBD1 (5 bases). Per the germline V gene, CDR1 is SNHLY and CDR2 is FYNNEI. V shed 7 bases and J shed 1 base, with 16 bases lying between them. The CDR3 has 15 amino acids. CDR3 DNA sequence: TGTGCCAGCAATCCCCTTGGGGGGTCGAACACTGAAGCTTTCTTT. As protein: CASNPLGGSNTEAFF.

The chain joins TRBV5-1 to TRBJ2-3; unclear D gene. Between the trimmed V and J ends, which lost 10 bases and 0 bases, there was a span of 12 bases. The length of the CDR3 is 13 residues. Germline values: CDR1 SGHRS, CDR2 YFSETQ. CDR3 sequence reads: CACCPTSTDTQYF. DNA for the CDR3: TGCGCCTGCTGCCCTACTAGCACAGATACGCAGTATTTT.